The 17 T cell receptor beta chains below were found in one sample sequenced in a study of T cell responses to AZD1222 COVID-19 vaccine. TCRdb's copy holds only in-frame clones and misses some; the assay was immunoSEQ multiplex PCR. The sample includes about 120,000 clones, approximately 90% seen only once; the top ten take around 8%. The sequences come from peripheral blood, collected on day 0 of AZD1222 vaccination. The receptors were gathered from an adult in good health.

The chain combines TRBV30 with TRBJ2-3; 13 bases align to TRBD2. The CDR3 has 17 residues. CDR1 is GTSNPN, CDR2 SVGIG, per germline (reference sequence). V lost 7 bases, J lost 3 bases, and 13 bases stayed unmatched. The CDR3 DNA follows: TGTGCCTTTATGAACCTATGGACTAGCGGGAGAACAGATACGCAGTATTTT. Its translation is CAFMNLWTSGRTDTQYF. The full variable domain, in which reference TRBV30 and TRBJ2-3 provide the parts outside the CDR3, is SQTIHQWPATLVQPVGSPLSLECTVEGTSNPNLYWYRQAAGRGLQLLFYSVGIGQISSEVPQNLSASRPQDRQFILSSKKLLLSDSGFYLCAFMNLWTSGRTDTQYFGPGTRLTVL.

The rearrangement joins TRBV5-1 to TRBJ2-7; D might be TRBD1 (5 bases). Germline V gives CDR1 SGHRS, CDR2 YFSETQ. The CDR3 runs to 13 residues. The V gene lost 4 bases and the J gene lost 3 bases, with 11 bases spanning the gap. The CDR3 DNA reads as TGCGCCAGCAGCCCTGACAGCTACTACGAGCAGTACTTC. It is translated as CASSPDSYYEQYF.

The CDR3 region has the DNA TGCGCCAGCAGTGAAAGTCTCCGGGCGGTGTACGAGCAGTACTTC. Amino acids: CASSESLRAVYEQYF. The rearrangement links TRBV10-1 to TRBJ2-7; D uncertain. Trimming shortened V by 3 bases and J by 4 bases, and 16 bases separated the two germline ends. Germline CDR1 WNHNN, CDR2 SYGVQD (reference sequence). The CDR3 has 15 amino acids.

The gene calls are TRBV4-2 and TRBJ2-1, with D unresolved. Deletions cut 5 bases from V and 2 bases from J, with 10 bases between. The germline gives CDR1 LGHNA, CDR2 YNFKEQ. This CDR3 comprises 14 residues. The CDR3 loop reads CASSSAVPYNEQFF. The CDR3 nucleotides read TGTGCCAGCAGCTCGGCTGTACCCTACAATGAGCAGTTCTTC.

CDR3 sequence: CASSSVRLNYEQYF. For the CDR3, the DNA is TGTGCCAGCAGTTCGGTGCGGCTAAACTACGAGCAGTACTTC. The gene calls are TRBV6-6 and TRBJ2-7; no reliable D call. CDR1 MNHNY and CDR2 SVGAGI come from the germline V gene (reference sequence). V shed 4 bases and J shed 3 bases, with 13 bases lying between them. This CDR3 comprises 14 residues.

In DNA form, the CDR3 reads TGCGCCAGCAGCTTGGCTGTCGGGAGGGCTCTGGAGACCCAGTACTTC. Protein product: CASSLAVGRALETQYF. V is TRBV5-1 and J is TRBJ2-5, with TRBD2 matching 8 bases. Losses at the gene ends were 0 bases for V and 5 bases for J; bases not matched to a gene: 9. Germline V gives CDR1 SGHRS, CDR2 YFSETQ. CDR3 size: 16 residues.

A few counts support this clone. V and J are TRBV7-9 and TRBJ1-3; D is unresolved. The germline gives CDR1 SEHNR, CDR2 FQNEAQ (reference sequence). This CDR3 spans 14 amino acids. V shed 5 bases and J shed 0 bases, with 8 bases lying between them. CDR3 nucleotides: TGTGCCAGCAGCCCGGATATCTCTGGAAACACCATATATTTT. Translation gives CASSPDISGNTIYF.

This chain uses TRBV11-2 with TRBJ2-3; TRBD2 matches 8 bases. Germline V CDR1 and CDR2: SGHAT, FQNNGV. Losses at the gene ends were 2 bases for V and 5 bases for J; bases not matched to a gene: 9. The CDR3 spans 16 residues. The CDR3 bases are TGTGCCAGCAGCTTAAGGCCGGGACTAGAGATAGATACGCAGTATTTT. Its protein product is CASSLRPGLEIDTQYF.

This clone was detected a few times. The V gene is TRBV19, the J gene TRBJ1-5, with a tentative D call TRBD1 (5 bases). Trimming left V 3 bases short and J 4 bases short, with 7 bases between. The CDR3 contains 13 residues. Per the germline V gene, CDR1 is LNHDA and CDR2 is SQIVND (reference sequence). DNA for the CDR3: TGTGCCAGTAGTATTGGGGGAAATCAGCCCCAGCATTTT. Encoded protein: CASSIGGNQPQHF.

The rearrangement links TRBV3-1 (or the pseudogene TRBV3-2) to TRBJ2-3; 11 bases align to TRBD2. The germline V gene encodes CDR1 LGHDT and CDR2 YNNKEL (reference sequence). Trimming cost V 4 bases and J 0 bases; bases outside gene matches: 6. This CDR3 has 17 amino acids. CDR3 loop: CASSLYRTSGSTDTQYF. DNA of the CDR3: TGTGCCAGCAGCCTATACCGGACTAGCGGGAGCACAGATACGCAGTATTTT.

The V gene is TRBV11-1, the J gene TRBJ2-1; tentatively, D is TRBD2 (6 bases). The CDR3 runs to 15 residues. The germline V gene encodes CDR1 SGHAT and CDR2 FQDESV (reference sequence). Trimming shortened V by 2 bases and J by 9 bases, and 17 bases separated the two germline ends. The CDR3 DNA sequence: TGTGCCAGCAGCTTATGGGCGGACCCCGGGGGTGAGCAGTTCTTC. Encoded protein: CASSLWADPGGEQFF.

The chain employs TRBV28 and TRBJ1-5; D is ambiguous. Germline V lookup: CDR1 MDHEN, CDR2 SYDVKM. Trimming stripped 2 bases from V and 0 bases from J, with 11 bases between. The CDR3 extends over 16 amino acids. CDR3 sequence reads: CASSLIVGSSNQPQHF. The CDR3 region has the DNA TGTGCCAGCAGTTTAATAGTGGGATCTAGCAATCAGCCCCAGCATTTT.

The V gene is TRBV7-2, the J gene TRBJ2-1, with unresolved D. V shed 3 bases and J shed 6 bases, with 9 bases lying between them. CDR3 length: 13 amino acids. The germline gives CDR1 SGHTA, CDR2 FQGNSA. CDR3 in DNA: TGTGCCAGCAGCTTCCGGACCATCAATGAGCAGTTCTTC. This sequence encodes CASSFRTINEQFF.

The gene calls are TRBV7-8 and TRBJ1-1; 7 nucleotides line up with TRBD1. This CDR3 region has 16 residues. Trimming at V came to 4 bases and at J to 3 bases, leaving 11 bases not matched to a gene. CDR1 and CDR2 (germline): SGHVS, FQNEAQ. The CDR3 loop reads CASSSQVRGGYTEAFF. The CDR3 DNA follows: TGTGCCAGCAGCTCTCAGGTCAGGGGGGGTTACACTGAAGCTTTCTTT.

The chain joins TRBV6-6 to TRBJ1-2, with 8 bases aligning to TRBD1. V shed 5 bases, J shed 2 bases, and the junction held 4 bases outside the gene matches. The CDR3 runs 14 residues. CDR1 and CDR2 from the germline V gene are MNHNY and SVGAGI (reference sequence). Here the CDR3 reads CASSKRTGNYGYTF. The CDR3 DNA reads TGTGCCAGCAGTAAAAGGACAGGGAACTATGGCTACACCTTC.

The chain recombines TRBV27 with TRBJ2-1; TRBD2 matches at 9 bases. The V segment lost 6 bases and the J segment 8 bases; nucleotides outside the gene matches: 8. Germline CDR1 is MNHEY and CDR2 is SMNVEV (reference sequence). The CDR3 totals 14 residues. CDR3 residues: CASSTAGGYDEQFF. The CDR3 coding sequence is TGTGCCAGCAGCACCGCGGGGGGGTATGATGAGCAGTTCTTC.

The chain uses TRBV28 and TRBJ1-1; TRBD1 is a possible D gene (5 bases). CDR1 and CDR2 from the germline V gene are MDHEN and SYDVKM. The CDR3 runs to 14 residues. Between the trimmed V and J ends, which lost 2 bases and 1 base, there was a span of 8 bases. CDR3 nucleotides: TGTGCCAGCAGTTTAGGGCAGGGGAACACTGAAGCTTTCTTT. Its translation is CASSLGQGNTEAFF.